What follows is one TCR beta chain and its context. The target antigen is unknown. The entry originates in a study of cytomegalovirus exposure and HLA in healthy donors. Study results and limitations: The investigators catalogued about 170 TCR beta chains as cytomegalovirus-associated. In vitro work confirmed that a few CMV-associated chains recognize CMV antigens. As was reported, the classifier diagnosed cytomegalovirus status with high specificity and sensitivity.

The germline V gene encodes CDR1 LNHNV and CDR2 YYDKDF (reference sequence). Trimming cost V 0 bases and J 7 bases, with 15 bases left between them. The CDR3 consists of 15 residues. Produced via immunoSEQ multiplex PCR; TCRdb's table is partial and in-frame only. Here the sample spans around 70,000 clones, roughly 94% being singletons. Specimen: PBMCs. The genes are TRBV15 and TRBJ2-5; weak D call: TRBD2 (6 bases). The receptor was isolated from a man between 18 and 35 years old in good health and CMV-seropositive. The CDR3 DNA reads TGTGCCACCAGCAGAGATATGGGACTGGAAGGGACCCAGTACTTC. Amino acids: CATSRDMGLEGTQYF.